Sequencing of this TCR beta chain was carried out in a study of cytomegalovirus exposure and HLA in healthy donors. The PCR contained 60 Vbeta and 13 Jbeta primers. Assay used: immunoSEQ multiplex PCR; TCRdb lists only in-frame clones, some missing. This table has some 170,000 clones, 77% appearing once. Germline CDR1 and CDR2: SGDLS and YYNGEE. The CDR3 sequence is 15 residues long. V lost 2 bases, J lost 4 bases, and 4 bases stayed unmatched. The sample was PBMCs. The rearrangement links TRBV9 to TRBJ2-3, with 10 bases matching TRBD1. The source of this sequence is a woman under 40 in good health and CMV-seronegative. CDR3 residues: CASSVAGQGSDTQYF. The CDR3, as DNA: TGTGCCAGCAGCGTGGCGGGACAGGGGTCAGATACGCAGTATTTT.